This record covers a single T cell receptor beta chain. Its specific antigen is unknown. Base-call qualities are not available, and no considerably larger clone is one nucleotide away. The trial excluded patients who had a history of autoimmune disease or who were on systemic immunosuppression. Peripheral blood for TCR sequencing was drawn from every dose cohort at baseline, at cycle 4 day 1 and at cycle 7 day 1. Samples were obtained from an open-label, multicenter, first-in-human phase I dose-escalation trial of ivuxolimab. Adults with locally advanced or metastatic head and neck squamous cell, hepatocellular, melanoma or renal cell carcinoma were enrolled in the trial. Before TCR sequencing, CD4+ T cells and CD8+ T cells from peripheral blood were sorted into separate populations. To sequence the TCRbeta CDR3 region, genomic DNA was isolated from the sorted cells. TCRbeta CDR3 regions were sequenced using the immunoSEQ Assay. TCRdb's version of the immuneACCESS table is confined to in-frame rearrangements and falls short of the full clone set. An unresolved V gene accounts for under half of the shortfall where checked; the remainder is of unknown origin. This sample has 85,000 or so clones in its table, and 80% to 90% of those were observed once. The biggest ten clones account for around 2% of the sample.

This specimen belongs to a study of OX40 agonist ivuxolimab in advanced cancers. Describing the broader study: Ivuxolimab was a fully human IgG2 agonistic monoclonal antibody targeting the costimulatory receptor OX40 (CD134). Patients were allowed to have had prior anti-PD-1, anti-PD-L1 or anti-CTLA-4 therapy, and 30% to 50% of the dose-escalation patients had previously received checkpoint inhibitors. Among the approximately 54 dose-escalation patients, about 19 had hepatocellular carcinoma, approximately 15 melanoma, 9 renal cell carcinoma and 9 head and neck cancer. Peripheral TCRbeta sequencing was intended to test whether TCR sequence diversity was altered and clonal T-cell expansion was caused by ivuxolimab. The dose-escalation cohort was over 70% male with a mean age of about 58 years, ranging from roughly 23 to 79. Partial responses were achieved by three dose-escalation patients, of whom one had hepatocellular carcinoma and two had cutaneous melanoma. The paper describes the monotherapy dose-escalation part (N ≈ 52 patients) of the phase I trial of ivuxolimab. Intravenous ivuxolimab was administered to patients every 2 weeks at six dose levels: 0.01, 0.1, 0.3, 1.5, 3 and 10 mg/kg.

Summary of the overall study and its limitations: In partial responders in the 0.1-3.0 mg/kg groups, normalized peripheral clonal expansion was found to be among the lowest, especially among CD8+ T cells. After ivuxolimab, expanded clones were on average more numerous among CD8+ T cells than among CD4+ T cells. Which antigens the clonally expanded peripheral T cells were specific for was not determined. Clonal expansion of both CD4+ and CD8+ blood T cells was observed from baseline to week 6 at doses 0.1 to 3.0 mg/kg. Low levels of normalized T-cell clonal expansion were also shown by some nonresponding patients.

This material consisted of CD4+ or CD8+ T cells sorted from blood, taken in a trial of the OX40 agonist ivuxolimab. This clonotype originated in an adult with an advanced solid tumor such as melanoma, head and neck, liver or kidney cancer.

The CDR3 protein is CASIPQGDSYEQYF. The DNA sequence is given as TGCGCCAGCATTCCACAGGGAGACTCCTACGAGCAGTACTTC. Recombination linked TRBV10-1 to TRBJ2-7; 6 matching bases give a weak D call of TRBD1. From the cysteine through the phenylalanine, the CDR3 covers 14 amino acids. Here the CDR3 DNA is all that survives: 42 bases in frame from base 1. V is clipped by 7 bases and J by 0 bases, and the sequence between their germline boundaries is 13 bases long. In the germline V gene (reference sequence), CDR1 corresponds to WNHNN and CDR2 to SYGVQD.